A selection of T cell receptor beta chains follows, all from one sample in a study of response to subunit inactivated influenza vaccine. Using its own MiXCR run on the RT-PCR reads, TCRdb lists one record per CDR3 protein. This table holds over 650,000 distinct CDR3 sequences, around a sixth found once. The material was PBMCs from blood, obtained 5 days after vaccination. These TCRs come from a man aged 45-60 years who received an inactivated influenza vaccine. CDR3s include the opening cysteine and the closing phenylalanine or tryptophan. A D gene is named only where the DNA matches it firmly. Clone size appears in some rows only: once, few, many, or a class for an expanded clone.

clone size: -; J gene: TRBJ2-3; D gene: -; V gene: TRBV7-9; CDR3 protein: CASSLGTGRPDTQYF; CDR3 DNA: TGTGCCAGCAGCTTAGGCACAGGGAGGCCAGATACGCAGTATTTT
clone size: -; J gene: TRBJ2-5; D gene: TRBD2; V gene: TRBV20-1; CDR3 protein: CSVVTWRREQETQYF; CDR3 DNA: TGCAGTGTGGTCACTTGGAGGCGGGAGCAAGAGACCCAGTACTTC
clone size: few; J gene: TRBJ2-5; D gene: -; V gene: TRBV5-1; CDR3 protein: CASSPLGAYQETQYF; CDR3 DNA: TGCGCCAGCAGCCCTCTGGGGGCGTACCAAGAGACCCAGTACTTC
clone size: few; J gene: TRBJ1-5; D gene: -; V gene: TRBV6-2/TRBV6-3; CDR3 protein: CASSYGYLSTNQPQHF; CDR3 DNA: TGTGCCAGCAGTTACGGGTATCTGAGTACCAATCAGCCCCAGCATTTT
clone size: -; J gene: TRBJ1-2; D gene: TRBD1; V gene: TRBV29-1; CDR3 protein: CSVRDRVDYGYTF; CDR3 DNA: TGCAGCGTTCGGGACAGGGTGGACTATGGCTACACCTTC
clone size: few; J gene: TRBJ1-1; D gene: -; V gene: TRBV11-2; CDR3 protein: CASSSVGPTEAFF; CDR3 DNA: TGTGCCAGCAGCTCGGTGGGGCCCACTGAAGCTTTCTTT
clone size: -; J gene: TRBJ2-7; D gene: TRBD1; V gene: TRBV4-1; CDR3 protein: CASSYFLDPGGNEQYF; CDR3 DNA: TGCGCCAGCAGCTACTTTCTAGATCCAGGGGGCAACGAGCAGTACTTC
clone size: -; J gene: TRBJ2-2; D gene: -; V gene: TRBV20-1; CDR3 protein: CSARDRGTLGGELFF; CDR3 DNA: TGCAGTGCTAGAGACCGAGGGACTTTAGGCGGGGAGCTGTTTTTT
clone size: few; J gene: TRBJ2-7; D gene: TRBD1; V gene: TRBV10-3; CDR3 protein: CAIRADRGGHEQYF; CDR3 DNA: TGTGCCATCAGGGCAGACAGGGGCGGCCACGAGCAGTACTTC
clone size: -; J gene: TRBJ2-3; D gene: -; V gene: TRBV27; CDR3 protein: CASSPPRPQWRYTQYF; CDR3 DNA: TGTGCCAGCAGTCCTCCGCGACCTCAGTGGCGATATACGCAGTATTTT
clone size: few; J gene: TRBJ1-3; D gene: -; V gene: TRBV20-1; CDR3 protein: CSARHASPSFLYKGRNTIYF; CDR3 DNA: TGCAGTGCTAGACATGCGTCACCCAGCTTTTTATACAAGGGGCGAAACACCATATATTTT
clone size: many; J gene: TRBJ2-1; D gene: TRBD2; V gene: TRBV4-3; CDR3 protein: CASSQPGLANEQFF; CDR3 DNA: TGCGCCAGCAGCCAACCGGGACTAGCGAATGAGCAGTTCTTC
clone size: few; J gene: TRBJ1-1; D gene: -; V gene: TRBV20-1; CDR3 protein: CSATDSLNTEAFF; CDR3 DNA: TGCAGTGCTACCGACAGCTTGAACACTGAAGCTTTCTTT
clone size: many; J gene: TRBJ1-5; D gene: -; V gene: TRBV7-9; CDR3 protein: CASSLGGDSNQPQHF; CDR3 DNA: TGTGCCAGCAGCTTAGGGGGAGACAGCAATCAGCCCCAGCATTTT
clone size: -; J gene: TRBJ2-1; D gene: -; V gene: TRBV20-1; CDR3 protein: CSARRTNAYNEQFF; CDR3 DNA: TGCAGTGCTAGGAGAACCAACGCCTACAATGAGCAGTTCTTC
clone size: few; J gene: TRBJ2-1; D gene: TRBD2; V gene: TRBV7-6; CDR3 protein: CASSQRRGLAGDSYNEQFF; CDR3 DNA: TGTGCCAGCAGCCAACGTCGGGGACTAGCGGGAGATTCCTACAATGAGCAGTTCTTC
clone size: -; J gene: TRBJ2-7; D gene: TRBD2; V gene: TRBV10-3; CDR3 protein: CAISVGLAGFEQYF; CDR3 DNA: TGTGCCATCAGTGTGGGACTAGCGGGGTTCGAGCAGTACTTC
clone size: few; J gene: TRBJ1-1; D gene: TRBD1; V gene: TRBV20-1; CDR3 protein: CSAPRLTGGTEAFF; CDR3 DNA: TGCAGTGCCCCCAGATTGACAGGGGGCACTGAAGCTTTCTTT
clone size: -; J gene: TRBJ2-5; D gene: -; V gene: TRBV2; CDR3 protein: CAGAGGRQETQYF; CDR3 DNA: TGTGCCGGTGCTGGGGGTCGGCAAGAGACCCAGTACTTC
clone size: -; J gene: TRBJ2-1; D gene: TRBD2; V gene: TRBV5-1; CDR3 protein: CASSPIAGGGDEQFF; CDR3 DNA: TGCGCCAGCAGCCCCATAGCGGGAGGGGGCGATGAGCAGTTCTTC
clone size: -; J gene: TRBJ2-3; D gene: TRBD2; V gene: TRBV3-1; CDR3 protein: CASSQGPSGRTDTQYF; CDR3 DNA: TGTGCCAGCAGCCAGGGGCCTAGCGGGCGCACAGATACGCAGTATTTT
clone size: few; J gene: TRBJ2-1; D gene: TRBD2; V gene: TRBV10-3; CDR3 protein: CAISEGGRANNEQFF; CDR3 DNA: TGTGCCATCAGTGAGGGCGGGAGGGCCAACAATGAGCAGTTCTTC
clone size: -; J gene: TRBJ1-4; D gene: -; V gene: TRBV12-3/TRBV12-4; CDR3 protein: CASSLKAGQKLFF; CDR3 DNA: TGTGCCAGCAGTTTAAAGGCGGGACAAAAACTGTTTTTT
clone size: many; J gene: TRBJ1-6; D gene: TRBD1; V gene: TRBV5-1; CDR3 protein: CASSLKGQGGSPLHF; CDR3 DNA: TGCGCCAGCAGCCTAAAAGGACAGGGGGGCTCACCCCTCCACTTT
clone size: -; J gene: TRBJ2-7; D gene: TRBD2; V gene: TRBV9; CDR3 protein: CASSPEPSGYYEQYF; CDR3 DNA: TGTGCCAGCAGCCCGGAACCTAGCGGATACTACGAGCAGTACTTC
clone size: -; J gene: TRBJ1-5; D gene: -; V gene: TRBV12-3/TRBV12-4; CDR3 protein: CASSLSWGSNQPQHF; CDR3 DNA: TGTGCCAGCAGTTTGTCCTGGGGGAGCAATCAGCCCCAGCATTTT
clone size: -; J gene: TRBJ2-7; D gene: -; V gene: TRBV7-9; CDR3 protein: CASSPSRTVRTYEQYF; CDR3 DNA: TGTGCCAGCAGCCCTTCCCGGACGGTTAGAACCTACGAGCAGTACTTC
clone size: -; J gene: TRBJ1-1; D gene: TRBD1; V gene: TRBV29-1; CDR3 protein: CSVTVPGQGANTEAFF; CDR3 DNA: TGCAGCGTGACCGTTCCGGGACAGGGGGCAAACACTGAAGCTTTCTTT
clone size: -; J gene: TRBJ2-1; D gene: TRBD1; V gene: TRBV4-3; CDR3 protein: CASSQDQAAGGYNEQFF; CDR3 DNA: TGCGCCAGCAGCCAAGATCAAGCGGCAGGGGGATACAATGAGCAGTTCTTC
clone size: few; J gene: TRBJ2-2; D gene: TRBD1; V gene: TRBV12-3/TRBV12-4; CDR3 protein: CASITRQGSGELFF; CDR3 DNA: TGTGCCAGCATCACGCGACAGGGCTCCGGGGAGCTGTTTTTT
clone size: -; J gene: TRBJ2-3; D gene: -; V gene: TRBV29-1; CDR3 protein: CSVRGRSTDTQYF; CDR3 DNA: TGCAGCGTTCGCGGGCGGAGCACAGATACGCAGTATTTT
clone size: few; J gene: TRBJ2-3; D gene: -; V gene: TRBV4-3; CDR3 protein: CASSQDLGGGKDTQYF; CDR3 DNA: TGCGCCAGCAGCCAAGATCTGGGGGGGGGCAAAGATACGCAGTATTTT
clone size: few; J gene: TRBJ2-1; D gene: -; V gene: TRBV29-1; CDR3 protein: CSVGPVSGNEQFF; CDR3 DNA: TGCAGCGTTGGTCCGGTAAGCGGCAATGAGCAGTTCTTC
clone size: -; J gene: TRBJ2-4; D gene: -; V gene: TRBV5-1; CDR3 protein: CASSLAAERSPMAKNIQYF; CDR3 DNA: TGCGCCAGCAGCTTGGCAGCGGAACGAAGCCCGATGGCCAAAAACATTCAGTACTTC